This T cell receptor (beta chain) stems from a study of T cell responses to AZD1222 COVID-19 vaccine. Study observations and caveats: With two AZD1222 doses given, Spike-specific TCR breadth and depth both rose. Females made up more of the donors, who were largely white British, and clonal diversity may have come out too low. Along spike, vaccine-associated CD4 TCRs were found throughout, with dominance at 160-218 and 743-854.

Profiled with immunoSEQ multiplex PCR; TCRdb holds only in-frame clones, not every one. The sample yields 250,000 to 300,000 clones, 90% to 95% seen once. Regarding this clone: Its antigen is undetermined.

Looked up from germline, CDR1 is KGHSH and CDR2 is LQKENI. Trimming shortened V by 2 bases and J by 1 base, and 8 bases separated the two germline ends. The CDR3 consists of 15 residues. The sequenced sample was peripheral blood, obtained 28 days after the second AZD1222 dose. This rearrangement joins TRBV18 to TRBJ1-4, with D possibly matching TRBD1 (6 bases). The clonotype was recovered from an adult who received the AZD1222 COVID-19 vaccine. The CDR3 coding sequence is TGTGCCAGCTCACCAAACAGGGTAACTAATGAAAAACTGTTTTTT. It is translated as CASSPNRVTNEKLFF.